This entry lists 13 T cell receptor beta chains sequenced from one sample in a study of neurological immune-mediated disorders. Described time point: longitudinal time-point 2. TCRdb redid the calling of the 5' RACE reads with MiXCR, one entry per CDR3 protein. The sample includes 100,000 or so distinct CDR3 sequences, 13% of them seen just once. The sample comprised PBMCs. The source is a female donor with HTLV-1-associated myelopathy (HAM/TSP).

This clonotype was detected a few times. The chain links TRBV9 to TRBJ2-2; no clear D. This CDR3 comprises 18 residues. Germline CDR1 and CDR2: SGDLS and YYNGEE. With 1 base removed from V and 2 bases from J, the gap between germline ends came to 18 bases. The CDR3 bases are TGTGCCAGCAGCGTATCGTGGGTGGCTGGGGTTAACACCGGGGAGCTGTTTTTT. Translated, it gives CASSVSWVAGVNTGELFF.

This clonotype has ten or more counts. The rearrangement uses TRBV5-1 and TRBJ2-3; 7 nucleotides align to TRBD1. V shed 4 bases, J shed 2 bases, and the junction held 4 bases outside the gene matches. Germline assignment: CDR1 SGHRS and CDR2 YFSETQ. This CDR3 is built from 14 residues. The CDR3 loop is CASSTDRATDTQYF. CDR3 coding DNA: TGCGCCAGCAGCACCGACAGGGCCACAGATACGCAGTATTTT.

In its sample, this clonotype was seen a few times. This chain uses TRBV4-1 with TRBJ2-7; 8 bases agree with TRBD1. CDR1 and CDR2 (germline): MGHRA, YSYEKL. CDR3 length equals 15 residues. After removal of 3 bases from V and 6 bases from J, the junction contained 10 bases not matched to a gene. CDR3 sequence (DNA): TGCGCCAGCAGCCACCTGGACAGGGCAGTGGTCGAGCAGTACTTC. Translating gives CASSHLDRAVVEQYF.

In its sample, this clonotype was seen many times. This rearrangement joins TRBV4-3 to TRBJ2-6, with 7 bases that match TRBD1. Trimming at V came to 0 bases and at J to 0 bases, leaving 5 bases not matched to a gene. This CDR3 has 18 residues. From germline, CDR1 is LGHNA and CDR2 YSLEER. This chain's CDR3 is CASSQEWAGGSGANVLTF. The CDR3 DNA follows: TGCGCCAGCAGCCAAGAGTGGGCAGGGGGCTCTGGGGCCAACGTCCTGACTTTC.

This clonotype was counted only a few times. The chain couples TRBV28 to TRBJ2-1; no clear D. The CDR3 is 16 amino acids. Germline V CDR1 and CDR2: MDHEN, SYDVKM. Between the trimmed V and J ends, which lost 5 bases and 1 base, there was a span of 15 bases. DNA for the CDR3: TGTGCCAGCAGTCACCCGCCCCTCCTATCCTACAATGAGCAGTTCTTC. It encodes CASSHPPLLSYNEQFF.

This clonotype was recorded a few times. This rearrangement joins TRBV5-6 to TRBJ2-7; TRBD1 matches 7 bases. CDR1 SGHDT and CDR2 YYEEEE come from the germline V gene. The CDR3 totals 20 residues. The V gene end was trimmed by 0 bases and the J gene end by 4 bases; junction bases not matched to a gene: 22. In DNA form, the CDR3 reads TGTGCCAGCAGCTTGGCCAGGTCCACTCGACTTACAGGGGTCCAATACGAGCAGTACTTC. It codes for CASSLARSTRLTGVQYEQYF.

This clonotype was seen ten or more times. The V gene is TRBV5-1, the J gene TRBJ2-2; 8 bases are shared with TRBD1. Germline V lookup: CDR1 SGHRS, CDR2 YFSETQ. J lost 6 bases, V lost 4 bases, and 14 bases had no gene match. This CDR3 region has 17 residues. CDR3 bases: TGCGCCAGCAGCCTCGGACAGGGATCAGTTTTTCCCGGGGAGCTGTTTTTT. Its translation is CASSLGQGSVFPGELFF.

This clonotype has at least ten counts. The chain employs TRBV5-1 and TRBJ2-1; maybe TRBD1 (5 bases). The V end was cut by 5 bases, the J end by 5 bases, with 20 bases between. CDR1 is SGHRS and CDR2 is YFSETQ in the germline V gene. The CDR3 extends over 16 amino acids. This CDR3 reads CASRRLGDRVNNEQFF. In DNA, the CDR3 is TGCGCCAGCAGGCGGCTAGGGGATCGGGTGAACAATGAGCAGTTCTTC.

This clonotype was seen at least ten times. The CDR3 reads CSASPGVNNQPQHF. DNA for the CDR3: TGCAGTGCTAGTCCCGGGGTTAACAATCAGCCCCAGCATTTT. The genes are TRBV20-1 and TRBJ1-5; D is uncertain. Trimming removed 3 bases from V and 3 bases from J, with 12 bases in between. Germline loops: CDR1 DFQATT, CDR2 SNEGSKA (reference sequence). The CDR3 contains 14 residues.

This clonotype has only a few counts. The chain is built from TRBV6-6 and TRBJ2-2; D gene unclear. V lost 0 bases and J 0 bases, leaving 5 bases between the germline ends. Germline values: CDR1 MNHNY, CDR2 SVGAGI (reference sequence). This CDR3 comprises 15 residues. The CDR3, as DNA: TGTGCCAGCAGTTACTCGATCACGAACACCGGGGAGCTGTTTTTT. The encoded protein is CASSYSITNTGELFF.

The genes are TRBV2 and TRBJ2-1; 7 nucleotides agree with TRBD2. Germline V lookup: CDR1 SNHLY, CDR2 FYNNEI. The CDR3 has 12 residues. V was clipped by 11 bases and J by 5 bases; unmatched bases: 6. The CDR3 sequence: CAGPSGDNEQFF. The CDR3 bases are TGTGCCGGTCCTAGCGGTGACAATGAGCAGTTCTTC.

Comments on this clonotype: A clone one base away is much larger, so this may be a read error. The chain couples TRBV12-3 or TRBV12-4 to TRBJ2-2; TRBD2 is a possible D gene (5 bases). The CDR3 totals 15 residues. V dropped 10 bases and J dropped 1 base, with 16 bases sitting between them. The CDR3 sequence is CATWRAGENTGELFF. In DNA, the CDR3 is TGTGCCACTTGGCGCGCGGGTGAGAACACCGGGGAGCTGTTTTTT.

This clonotype was detected many times. The CDR3: CASSENWGTDTIYF. CDR3 in DNA: TGTGCCAGCAGCGAGAACTGGGGAACGGACACCATATATTTT. The rearrangement links TRBV3-1 to TRBJ1-3; no clear D. CDR3 length: 14 amino acids. The ends were cut back, 5 bases at V and 8 bases at J, with 16 bases in the middle. CDR1 LGHDT and CDR2 YNNKEL come from the germline V gene (reference sequence). The complete variable domain, with remaining parts taken from reference TRBV3-1 and TRBJ1-3, reads DTAVSQTPKYLVTQMGNDKSIKCEQNLGHDTMYWYKQDSKKFLKIMFSYNNKELIINETVPNRFSPKSPDKAHLNLHINSLELGDSAVYFCASSENWGTDTIYFGEGSWLTVV.